The present T cell receptor beta chain was sequenced within a study of cytomegalovirus exposure and HLA in healthy donors. This PCR relied on a set of 60 Vbeta primers and 13 Jbeta primers. Sequenced by immunoSEQ multiplex PCR; TCRdb stores in-frame clones only, minus some. The sample has around 130,000 clones; around 78% are singletons. The CDR3 consists of 15 residues. The TCR was taken from a woman younger than 35 in good health and CMV-seronegative. The chain combines TRBV1 with TRBJ1-4; TRBD1 is taken as the D call from the table, unchecked against the DNA. TRBV1 is termed a pseudogene. Sequenced material: PBMCs. CDR3 protein: CTSSQPRDRDEKLFF. The CDR3 coding sequence is TGCACCAGCAGCCAGCCCCGGGACAGGGACGAAAAACTGTTTTTT.